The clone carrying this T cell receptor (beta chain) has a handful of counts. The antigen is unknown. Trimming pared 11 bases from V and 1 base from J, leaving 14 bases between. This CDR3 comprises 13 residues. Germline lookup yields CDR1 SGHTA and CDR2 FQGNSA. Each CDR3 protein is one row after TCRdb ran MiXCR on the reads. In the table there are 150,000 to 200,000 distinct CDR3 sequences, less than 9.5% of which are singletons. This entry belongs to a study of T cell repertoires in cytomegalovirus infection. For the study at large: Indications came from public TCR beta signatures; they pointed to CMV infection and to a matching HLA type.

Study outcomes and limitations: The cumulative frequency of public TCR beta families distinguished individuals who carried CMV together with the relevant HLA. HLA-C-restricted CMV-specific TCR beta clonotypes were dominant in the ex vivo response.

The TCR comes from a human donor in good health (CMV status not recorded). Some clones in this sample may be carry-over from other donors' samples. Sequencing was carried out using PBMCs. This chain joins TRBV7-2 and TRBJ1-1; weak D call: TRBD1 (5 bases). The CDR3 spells CAHGTDRNTEAFF. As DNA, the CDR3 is TGTGCCCACGGGACGGATAGGAACACTGAAGCTTTCTTT.